This TCR beta chain was observed in a study of T cells in Graves' hyperthyroidism and ophthalmopathy. Subjects with ophthalmopathy showed a Clinical Activity Score no lower than 3, a NOSPECS grade no lower than 4, and a duration shorter than 3 months. Exclusion followed for patients with uncontrolled infection, other autoimmune disease, pregnancy or lactation. The CDR3 runs to 12 residues. V dropped 3 bases and J dropped 4 bases, with 5 bases sitting between them. CDR1 SEHNR and CDR2 FQNEAQ come from the germline V gene (reference sequence). Amplified TCR beta CDR3 regions derived from RNA transcripts. The HTBI primer set drove a first-round RT-PCR of the TCR CDR3. TCRdb re-derived calls from the multiplex PCR reads in MiXCR, one entry per CDR3 protein. The sample yields 250,000 to 400,000 distinct CDR3 sequences, approximately 15% seen once. This clonotype was recorded many times.

The receptor comes from a woman between 40 and 50 years old with Graves' ophthalmopathy. This rearrangement joins TRBV7-9 to TRBJ2-3; D unresolved. The sequenced material came from blood. The CDR3 nucleotides are TGTGCCAGCAGCTTGTTGTCAGATACGCAGTATTTT. It codes for CASSLLSDTQYF.